Listed below are T cell receptor beta chains from one sample, sequenced in a study of vaccination and CD4 T cells after COVID-19. Their cognate antigens are unknown. TCRdb redid the calling of the PCR reads with MiXCR, one entry per CDR3 protein. The sample consists of 11,000 or so distinct CDR3 sequences, 56% of them appearing once. Material: CD4+ T cells from blood, cultured in vitro. These receptors all stem from a human donor who had recovered from COVID-19. CDR3s include the opening cysteine and the closing phenylalanine or tryptophan. The D gene is left open where the match is weak. Rows give clone size only sometimes, using once, few, many, or a class for an expanded clone.

d_call	v_call	j_call	clone_size	cdr3_aa	cdr3_nt
.	TRBV6-5	TRBJ1-2	.	CASSYPSGQGTFGYTF	TGTGCCAGCAGTTACCCGTCCGGGCAGGGAACATTTGGCTACACCTTC
.	TRBV6-1	TRBJ2-7	few	CASGENQRSPYEQYF	TGTGCCAGCGGAGAAAACCAGCGCTCGCCCTACGAGCAGTACTTC
.	TRBV11-3	TRBJ2-2	.	CASSMNTGELFF	TGTGCCAGCAGCATGAACACCGGGGAGCTGTTTTTT
.	TRBV20-1	TRBJ2-1	.	CSARTDGTLDNEQFF	TGCAGTGCTAGAACCGATGGGACTCTGGACAATGAGCAGTTCTTC
.	TRBV30	TRBJ2-5	.	CAWSQQQETQYF	TGTGCCTGGAGTCAGCAACAAGAGACCCAGTACTTC
TRBD1	TRBV6-1	TRBJ2-3	.	CASKQGASTDTQYF	TGTGCCAGCAAGCAGGGGGCTAGCACAGATACGCAGTATTTT
TRBD2	TRBV7-2	TRBJ2-1	few	CASSGTSDRSYNEQFF	TGTGCCAGCAGCGGAACTAGCGATCGCTCCTACAATGAGCAGTTCTTC
.	TRBV28	TRBJ1-2	few	CASSPTSGSIRGYTF	TGTGCCAGCAGCCCCACAAGCGGGTCTATACGTGGCTACACCTTC
TRBD1	TRBV11-2	TRBJ2-3	once	CASSSLRGRGTDTQYF	TGTGCCAGCAGTTCCTTGAGGGGGCGGGGCACAGATACGCAGTATTTT
.	TRBV20-1	TRBJ1-5	few	CSAGLRGDQPQHF	TGCAGTGCTGGATTAAGGGGGGATCAGCCCCAGCATTTT
TRBD1	TRBV11-3	TRBJ1-1	.	CASSRGGQYNTEAFF	TGTGCCAGCAGCAGGGGGGGACAGTATAACACTGAAGCTTTCTTT
TRBD1	TRBV28	TRBJ1-2	.	CASSFRAGGVASYGYTF	TGTGCCAGCAGTTTTAGGGCAGGGGGCGTCGCTAGCTATGGCTACACCTTC
TRBD1	TRBV9	TRBJ2-7	.	CASSPQTGSGEQYF	TGTGCCAGCAGCCCACAGACAGGGTCCGGCGAGCAGTACTTC
.	TRBV29-1	TRBJ1-6	.	CSVKIRVDSPLHF	TGCAGCGTTAAGATCAGGGTTGATTCACCCCTCCACTTT
TRBD1	TRBV2	TRBJ2-5	few	CASSEGDRVGTQYF	TGTGCCAGCAGTGAAGGAGACAGGGTCGGGACCCAGTACTTC
.	TRBV2	TRBJ2-3	few	CASTLSGTTDTQYF	TGTGCCAGCACCCTTAGCGGAACCACAGATACGCAGTATTTT
TRBD2	TRBV6-2/TRBV6-3	TRBJ2-7	.	CASRRLAGASYEQYF	TGTGCCAGCAGGAGACTAGCGGGAGCGTCCTACGAGCAGTACTTC
TRBD2	TRBV5-1	TRBJ2-7	.	CARGLSGSSYEQYF	TGCGCCAGGGGACTAAGCGGGTCGTCCTACGAGCAGTACTTC
TRBD2	TRBV6-5	TRBJ2-5	.	CASSYSASGGETQYF	TGTGCCAGCAGTTACTCCGCCTCGGGGGGGGAGACCCAGTACTTC
.	TRBV19	TRBJ2-1	.	CASRARGSMGNEQFF	TGTGCCAGTAGAGCAAGGGGGAGTATGGGCAATGAGCAGTTCTTC
.	TRBV15	TRBJ1-5	few	CATSRGPSDQPQHF	TGTGCCACCAGCAGAGGGCCTTCCGATCAGCCCCAGCATTTT
TRBD1	TRBV19	TRBJ1-2	.	CASRSRDRGVRGYTF	TGTGCCAGTAGGTCCCGGGACAGGGGAGTACGGGGCTACACCTTC
TRBD2	TRBV20-1	TRBJ2-5	few	CSARASGRAYQETQYF	TGCAGTGCTAGGGCTAGCGGGAGGGCGTACCAAGAGACCCAGTACTTC
.	TRBV2	TRBJ2-4	few	CASSEGGAKNIQYF	TGTGCCAGCAGTGAAGGGGGAGCCAAAAACATTCAGTACTTC
TRBD1	TRBV30	TRBJ2-7	.	CAWGTDTYEQYF	TGTGCCTGGGGGACAGATACCTACGAGCAGTACTTC
TRBD2	TRBV24-1	TRBJ2-1	.	CATSDRLAGSYNEQFF	TGTGCCACCAGTGATCGACTAGCGGGCTCCTACAATGAGCAGTTCTTC
TRBD2	TRBV7-8	TRBJ2-7	.	CASSLPRRLAINSEQYF	TGTGCCAGCAGCTTACCCCGCCGACTAGCCATTAACAGCGAGCAGTACTTC
.	TRBV5-5	TRBJ2-3	.	CASSLVAGYSDTQYF	TGTGCCAGCAGCTTGGTGGCGGGGTACAGCGATACGCAGTATTTT
.	TRBV20-1	TRBJ1-2	.	CSARDSQGDGYTF	TGCAGTGCTAGAGATAGCCAGGGTGATGGCTACACCTTC
TRBD1	TRBV20-1	TRBJ2-4	.	CSAYDRVAKNIQYF	TGCAGTGCTTACGACAGGGTGGCCAAAAACATTCAGTACTTC
.	TRBV6-2/TRBV6-3	TRBJ2-7	.	CASNRDGLSYEQYF	TGTGCCAGCAATAGGGACGGCCTGTCCTACGAGCAGTACTTC
.	TRBV29-1	TRBJ2-7	.	CSCADGSYEQYF	TGCAGCTGTGCTGACGGTTCCTACGAGCAGTACTTC
.	TRBV7-9	TRBJ1-2	.	CASSLEQAGEWRDYGYTF	TGTGCCAGCAGCTTAGAACAGGCAGGGGAGTGGAGAGACTATGGCTACACCTTC
.	TRBV5-8	TRBJ2-2	.	CASSLATTGELFF	TGTGCCAGCAGCTTGGCTACCACCGGGGAGCTGTTTTTT
.	TRBV4-2	TRBJ1-1	.	CASSQAHGGQGEAFF	TGTGCCAGCAGCCAAGCCCACGGGGGCCAAGGGGAGGCTTTCTTT
TRBD2	TRBV27	TRBJ2-3	.	CASTGLAGSDTQYF	TGTGCCAGCACGGGACTAGCGGGATCAGATACGCAGTATTTT
TRBD2	TRBV18	TRBJ2-7	.	CASSPRTSGSYEQYF	TGTGCCAGCTCACCACGGACTAGCGGGAGTTACGAGCAGTACTTC
TRBD2	TRBV6-2/TRBV6-3	TRBJ2-2	.	CASIRAGGSTGELFF	TGTGCCAGCATTCGAGCGGGAGGGTCTACCGGGGAGCTGTTTTTT
.	TRBV7-3	TRBJ1-1	.	CASSLGTGQNTEAFF	TGTGCCAGCAGCTTAGGGACGGGGCAAAACACTGAAGCTTTCTTT
.	TRBV6-2/TRBV6-3	TRBJ2-3	.	CASSYTSLSTDTQYF	TGTGCCAGCAGTTACACCAGCCTTAGCACAGATACGCAGTATTTT
.	TRBV7-8	TRBJ2-6	.	CASSRVGGANVLTF	TGTGCCAGCAGTAGGGTGGGAGGGGCCAACGTCCTGACTTTC
.	TRBV12-3/TRBV12-4	TRBJ2-7	.	CASSPHGSWEQYF	TGTGCCAGCAGTCCCCATGGCTCGTGGGAGCAGTACTTC
.	TRBV11-2	TRBJ2-7	.	CASSPGTTSLQQYF	TGTGCCAGCAGCCCAGGGACCACCTCCCTGCAGCAGTACTTC
.	TRBV2	TRBJ1-5	.	CASGAVRTYSNQPQHF	TGTGCCAGCGGGGCCGTCAGGACTTATAGCAATCAGCCCCAGCATTTT
.	TRBV10-3	TRBJ1-1	few	CATRTGNTEAFF	TGTGCCACCCGGACGGGAAACACTGAAGCTTTCTTT
TRBD1	TRBV19	TRBJ1-2	.	CASSIRTGRRDYGYTF	TGTGCCAGTAGTATTCGGACAGGGAGAAGGGACTATGGCTACACCTTC
.	TRBV19	TRBJ2-3	.	CASSMFSGGPPDTQYF	TGTGCCAGTAGTATGTTCTCCGGAGGGCCCCCAGATACGCAGTATTTT
.	TRBV30	TRBJ2-5	few	CALTGESIGTQYF	TGTGCCTTGACGGGGGAGAGCATCGGGACCCAGTACTTC
TRBD1	TRBV28	TRBJ2-3	few	CASSFYGQVTDTQYF	TGTGCCAGCAGTTTCTACGGACAGGTCACAGATACGCAGTATTTT
.	TRBV7-2	TRBJ2-7	.	CASSPGTGLEQYF	TGTGCCAGCAGCCCTGGGACTGGCCTGGAGCAGTACTTC
TRBD2	TRBV10-3	TRBJ2-1	.	CAISESTGTSGRARQFF	TGTGCCATCAGTGAGTCGACTGGGACTAGCGGGAGGGCTAGGCAGTTCTTC
TRBD2	TRBV20-1	TRBJ2-1	.	CSAPGLAGGPVNEQFF	TGCAGTGCTCCCGGACTAGCGGGAGGGCCAGTCAATGAGCAGTTCTTC
.	TRBV15	TRBJ1-5	.	CATSRGRDGNQPQHF	TGTGCCACCAGCAGAGGCCGGGACGGGAATCAGCCCCAGCATTTT
.	TRBV6-4	TRBJ2-1	.	CASSDGSSYNEQFF	TGTGCCAGCAGTGACGGGAGCTCCTACAATGAGCAGTTCTTC